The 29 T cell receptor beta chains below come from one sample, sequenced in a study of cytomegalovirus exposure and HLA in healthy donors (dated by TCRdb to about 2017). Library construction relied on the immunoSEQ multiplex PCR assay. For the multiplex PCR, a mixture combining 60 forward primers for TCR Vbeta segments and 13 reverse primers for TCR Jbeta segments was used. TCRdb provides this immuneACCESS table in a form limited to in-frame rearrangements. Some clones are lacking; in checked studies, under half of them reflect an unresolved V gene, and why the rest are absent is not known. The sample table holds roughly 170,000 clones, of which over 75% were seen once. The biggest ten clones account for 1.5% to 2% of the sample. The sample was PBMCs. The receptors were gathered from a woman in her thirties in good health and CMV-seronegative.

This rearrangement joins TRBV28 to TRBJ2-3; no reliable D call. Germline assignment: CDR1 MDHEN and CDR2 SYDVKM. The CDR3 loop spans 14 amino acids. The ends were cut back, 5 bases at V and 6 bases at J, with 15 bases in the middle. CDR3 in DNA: TGTGCCAGCAGTCATGGAGTACTTAAGGATACGCAGTATTTT. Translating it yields CASSHGVLKDTQYF.

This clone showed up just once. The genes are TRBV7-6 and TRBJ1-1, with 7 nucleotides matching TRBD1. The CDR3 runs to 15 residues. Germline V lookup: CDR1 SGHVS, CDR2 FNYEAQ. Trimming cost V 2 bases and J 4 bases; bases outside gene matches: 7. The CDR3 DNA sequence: TGTGCCAGCAGCTTAACCGACAGGGTTGGCACTGAAGCTTTCTTT. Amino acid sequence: CASSLTDRVGTEAFF.

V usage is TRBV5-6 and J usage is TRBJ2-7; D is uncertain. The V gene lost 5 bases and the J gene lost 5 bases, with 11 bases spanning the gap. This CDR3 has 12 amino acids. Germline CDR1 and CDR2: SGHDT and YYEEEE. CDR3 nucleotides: TGTGCCAGCAGTTTTTCCTATGACGAGCAGTACTTC. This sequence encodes CASSFSYDEQYF.

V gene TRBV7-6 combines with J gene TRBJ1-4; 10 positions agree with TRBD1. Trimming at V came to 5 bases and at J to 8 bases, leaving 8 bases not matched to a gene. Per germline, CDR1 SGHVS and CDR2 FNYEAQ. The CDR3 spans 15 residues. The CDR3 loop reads CASSPRTGGVEKLFF. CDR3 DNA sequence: TGTGCCAGCAGCCCAAGGACAGGGGGTGTCGAAAAACTGTTTTTT.

Here the CDR3 reads CASSLLAGGTDTQYF. DNA of the CDR3: TGTGCCAGCAGTCTCCTAGCGGGGGGCACAGATACGCAGTATTTT. The V and J genes are TRBV6-4 and TRBJ2-3; the match to TRBD2 covers 10 bases. V shed 5 bases, J shed 1 base, and the junction held 3 bases outside the gene matches. Per germline, CDR1 MRHNA and CDR2 SNTAGT. The CDR3 has 15 amino acids.

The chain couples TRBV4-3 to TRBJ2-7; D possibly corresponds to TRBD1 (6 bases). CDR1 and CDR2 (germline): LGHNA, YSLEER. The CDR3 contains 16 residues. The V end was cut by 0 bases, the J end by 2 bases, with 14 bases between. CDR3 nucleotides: TGCGCCAGCAGCCAAGATCAAGGGGGAGCCGCCTACGAGCAGTACTTC. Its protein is CASSQDQGGAAYEQYF.

CDR3: CASSAGRGYGYTF. The CDR3 nucleotides read TGTGCCAGCAGTGCCGGCAGGGGGTATGGCTACACCTTC. This sequence joins TRBV2 and TRBJ1-2; 7 nucleotides match TRBD1. CDR1 is SNHLY, CDR2 FYNNEI, per germline. J gave up 5 bases and V 4 bases, and 4 bases lay outside the gene matches. CDR3 length: 13 residues.

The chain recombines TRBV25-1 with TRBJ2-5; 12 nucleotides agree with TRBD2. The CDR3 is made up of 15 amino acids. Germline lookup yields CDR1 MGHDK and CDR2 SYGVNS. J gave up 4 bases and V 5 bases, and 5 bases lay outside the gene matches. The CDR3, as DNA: TGTGCCAGCAGTTCTAGCGGGAGGGCCTCAGAGACCCAGTACTTC. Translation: CASSSSGRASETQYF.

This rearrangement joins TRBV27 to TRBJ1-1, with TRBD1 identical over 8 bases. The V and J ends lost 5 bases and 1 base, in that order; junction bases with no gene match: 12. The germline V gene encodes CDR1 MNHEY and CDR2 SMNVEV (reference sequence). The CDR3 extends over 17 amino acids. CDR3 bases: TGTGCCAGCAGTCCTACTACCGGCAGGGGGCCGAACACTGAAGCTTTCTTT. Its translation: CASSPTTGRGPNTEAFF.

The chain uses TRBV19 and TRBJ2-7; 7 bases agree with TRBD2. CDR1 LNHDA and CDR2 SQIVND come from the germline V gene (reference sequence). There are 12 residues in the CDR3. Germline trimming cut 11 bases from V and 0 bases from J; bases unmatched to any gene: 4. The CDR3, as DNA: TGTGCCGCGCGGGGGAGCTCCTACGAGCAGTACTTC. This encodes CAARGSSYEQYF.

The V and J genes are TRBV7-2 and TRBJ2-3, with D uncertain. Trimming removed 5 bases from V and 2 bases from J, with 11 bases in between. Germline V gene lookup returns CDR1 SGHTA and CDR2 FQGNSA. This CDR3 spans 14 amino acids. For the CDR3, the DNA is TGTGCCAGCAGCCAAAACTCGTACACAGATACGCAGTATTTT. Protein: CASSQNSYTDTQYF.

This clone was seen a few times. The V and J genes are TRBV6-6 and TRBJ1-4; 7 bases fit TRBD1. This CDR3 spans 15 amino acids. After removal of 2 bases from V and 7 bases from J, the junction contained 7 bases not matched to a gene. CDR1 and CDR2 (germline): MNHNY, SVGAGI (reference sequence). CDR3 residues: CASSYRGGIGEKLFF. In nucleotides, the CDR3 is TGTGCCAGCAGTTACAGAGGGGGCATAGGTGAAAAACTGTTTTTT.

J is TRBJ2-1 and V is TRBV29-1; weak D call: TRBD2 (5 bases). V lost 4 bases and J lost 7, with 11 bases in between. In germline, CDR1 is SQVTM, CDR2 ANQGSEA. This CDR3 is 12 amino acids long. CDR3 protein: CSVGRTSNEQFF. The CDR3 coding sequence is TGCAGCGTTGGAAGGACTTCGAATGAGCAGTTCTTC.

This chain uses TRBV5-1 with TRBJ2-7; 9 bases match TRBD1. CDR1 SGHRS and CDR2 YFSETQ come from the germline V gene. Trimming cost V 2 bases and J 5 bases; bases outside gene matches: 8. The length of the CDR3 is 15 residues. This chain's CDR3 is CASSLLGQGGDEQYF. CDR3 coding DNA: TGCGCCAGCAGCTTACTGGGACAGGGTGGTGACGAGCAGTACTTC.

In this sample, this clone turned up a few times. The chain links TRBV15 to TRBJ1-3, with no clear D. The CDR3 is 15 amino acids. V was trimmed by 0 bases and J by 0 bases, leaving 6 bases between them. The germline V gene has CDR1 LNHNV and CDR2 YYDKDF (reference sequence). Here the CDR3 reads CATSRDPGSGNTIYF. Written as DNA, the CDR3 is TGTGCCACCAGCAGAGATCCAGGCTCTGGAAACACCATATATTTT.

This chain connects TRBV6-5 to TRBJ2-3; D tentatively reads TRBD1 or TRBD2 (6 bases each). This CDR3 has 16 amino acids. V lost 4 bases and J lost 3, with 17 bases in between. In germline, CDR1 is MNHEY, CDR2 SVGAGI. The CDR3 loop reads CASSFSGAGRTDTQYF. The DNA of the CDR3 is TGTGCCAGCAGTTTCTCAGGGGCGGGACGGACAGATACGCAGTATTTT.

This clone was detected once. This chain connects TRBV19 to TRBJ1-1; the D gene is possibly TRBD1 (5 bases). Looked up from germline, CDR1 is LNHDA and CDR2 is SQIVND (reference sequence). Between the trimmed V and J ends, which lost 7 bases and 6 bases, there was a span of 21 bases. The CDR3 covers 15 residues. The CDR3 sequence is CASTPMGGVVAEAFF. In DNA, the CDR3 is TGTGCCAGTACCCCAATGGGGGGGGTGGTCGCTGAAGCTTTCTTT.

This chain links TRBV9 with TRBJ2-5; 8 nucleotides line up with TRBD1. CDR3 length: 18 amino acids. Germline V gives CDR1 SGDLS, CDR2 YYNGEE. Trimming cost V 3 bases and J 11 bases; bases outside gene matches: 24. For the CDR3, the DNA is TGTGCCAGCAGCGCAGAGTTTCAAGGCGGGACAGGAACTAGGGAGCAGTACTTC. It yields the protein CASSAEFQGGTGTREQYF.

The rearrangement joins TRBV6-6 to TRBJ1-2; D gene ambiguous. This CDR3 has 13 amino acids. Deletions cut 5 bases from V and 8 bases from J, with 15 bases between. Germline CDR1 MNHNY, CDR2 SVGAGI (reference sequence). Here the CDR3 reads CASSRDSVRGYTF. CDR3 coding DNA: TGTGCCAGCAGTCGTGACTCGGTGCGGGGCTACACCTTC.

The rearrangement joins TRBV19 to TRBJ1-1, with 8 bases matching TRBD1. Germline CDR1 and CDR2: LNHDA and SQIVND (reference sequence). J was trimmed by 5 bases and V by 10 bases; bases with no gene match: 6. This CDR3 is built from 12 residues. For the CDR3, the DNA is TGTGCCACCGGGACAGGCTGGACTGAAGCTTTCTTT. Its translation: CATGTGWTEAFF. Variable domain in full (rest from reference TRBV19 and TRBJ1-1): DGGITQSPKYLFRKEGQNVTLSCEQNLNHDAMYWYRQDPGQGLRLIYYSQIVNDFQKGDIAEGYSVSREKKESFPLTVTSAQKNPTAFYLCATGTGWTEAFFGQGTRLTVV.

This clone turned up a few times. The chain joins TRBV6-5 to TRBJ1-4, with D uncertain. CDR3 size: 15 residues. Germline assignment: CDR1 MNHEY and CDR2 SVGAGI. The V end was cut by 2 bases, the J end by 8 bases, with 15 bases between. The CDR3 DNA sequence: TGTGCCAGCAGTTACAATGGCCAAGCCGGGGAAAAACTGTTTTTT. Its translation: CASSYNGQAGEKLFF.

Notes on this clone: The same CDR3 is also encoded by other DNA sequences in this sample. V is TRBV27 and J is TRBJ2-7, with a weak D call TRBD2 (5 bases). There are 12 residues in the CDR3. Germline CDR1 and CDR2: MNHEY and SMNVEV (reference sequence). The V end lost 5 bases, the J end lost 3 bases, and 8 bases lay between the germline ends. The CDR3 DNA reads TGTGCCAGCAGTAGCCGGGGCTACGAGCAGTACTTC. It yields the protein CASSSRGYEQYF.

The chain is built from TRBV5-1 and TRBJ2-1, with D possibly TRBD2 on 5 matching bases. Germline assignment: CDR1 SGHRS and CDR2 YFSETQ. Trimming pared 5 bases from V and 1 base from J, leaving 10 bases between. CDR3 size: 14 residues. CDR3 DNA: TGCGCCAGCAGGCGCGGGCTGTCCTACAATGAGCAGTTCTTC. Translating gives CASRRGLSYNEQFF.

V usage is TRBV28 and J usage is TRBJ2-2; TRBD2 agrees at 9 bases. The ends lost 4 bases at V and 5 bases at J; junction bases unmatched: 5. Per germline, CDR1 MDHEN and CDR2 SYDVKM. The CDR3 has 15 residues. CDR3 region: CASSSWTSATGELFF. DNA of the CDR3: TGTGCCAGCAGTTCTTGGACTAGCGCAACCGGGGAGCTGTTTTTT.

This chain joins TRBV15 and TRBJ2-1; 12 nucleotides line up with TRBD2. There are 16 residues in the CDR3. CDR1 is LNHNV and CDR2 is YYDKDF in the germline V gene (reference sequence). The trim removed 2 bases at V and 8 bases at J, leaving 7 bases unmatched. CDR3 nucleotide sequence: TGTGCCACCAGCAGATCTCGACTAGCGGGAGTTCATGAGCAGTTCTTC. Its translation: CATSRSRLAGVHEQFF.

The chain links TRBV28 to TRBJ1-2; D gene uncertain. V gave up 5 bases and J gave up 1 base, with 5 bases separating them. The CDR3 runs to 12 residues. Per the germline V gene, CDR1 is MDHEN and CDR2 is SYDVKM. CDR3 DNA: TGTGCCAGCAGTAATTATAACTATGGCTACACCTTC. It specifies CASSNYNYGYTF.

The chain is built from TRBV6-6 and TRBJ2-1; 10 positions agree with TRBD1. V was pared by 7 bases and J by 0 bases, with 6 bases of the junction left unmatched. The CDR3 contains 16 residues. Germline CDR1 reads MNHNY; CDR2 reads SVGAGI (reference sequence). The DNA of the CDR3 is TGTGCCAGCAAGCTTCGACAGGGGGCCTCCTACAATGAGCAGTTCTTC. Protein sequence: CASKLRQGASYNEQFF.

The CDR3 loop is CASSFSRTFSSYEQYF. CDR3 in DNA: TGTGCCAGCAGTTTCTCCCGGACTTTTAGCTCCTACGAGCAGTACTTC. The chain recombines TRBV27 with TRBJ2-7; D perhaps matches TRBD2 (5 bases). With 3 bases removed from V and 0 bases from J, the gap between germline ends came to 15 bases. The CDR3 runs to 16 residues. Germline values: CDR1 MNHEY, CDR2 SMNVEV (reference sequence).

The CDR3 DNA is TGTGCCAGCAGTGAAGTTGGTAGCGGGGGCACAGATACGCAGTATTTT. Its translation: CASSEVGSGGTDTQYF. J is TRBJ2-3 and V is TRBV6-1; 8 positions match TRBD2. The CDR3 spans 16 residues. V lost 1 base to trimming and J lost 1 base; unmatched junction nucleotides: 4. Germline CDR1 and CDR2: MNHNS and SASEGT.